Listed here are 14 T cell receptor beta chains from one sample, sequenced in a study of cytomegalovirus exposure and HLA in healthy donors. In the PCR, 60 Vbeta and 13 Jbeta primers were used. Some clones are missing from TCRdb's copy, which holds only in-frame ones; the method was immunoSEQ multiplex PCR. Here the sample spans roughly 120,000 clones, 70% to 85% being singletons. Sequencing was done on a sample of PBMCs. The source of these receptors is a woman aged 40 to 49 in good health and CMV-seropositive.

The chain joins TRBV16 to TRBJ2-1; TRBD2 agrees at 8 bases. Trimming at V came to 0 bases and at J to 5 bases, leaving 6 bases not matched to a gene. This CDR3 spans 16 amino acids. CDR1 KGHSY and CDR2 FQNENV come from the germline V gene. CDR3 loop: CASSQSLAGSHNEQFF. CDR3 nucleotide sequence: TGTGCCAGCAGCCAATCGTTAGCGGGATCCCACAATGAGCAGTTCTTC.

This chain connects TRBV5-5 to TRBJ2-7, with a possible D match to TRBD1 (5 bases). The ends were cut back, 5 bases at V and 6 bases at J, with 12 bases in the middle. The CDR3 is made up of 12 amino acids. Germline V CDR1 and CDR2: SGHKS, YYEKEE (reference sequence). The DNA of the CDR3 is TGTGCCAGCAGTCGACAGAATGGCGAGCAGTACTTC. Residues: CASSRQNGEQYF.

The DNA for the CDR3 is TGTGCCAGCAGCGTAGCGGCTAGCGGGAGTCGGAGTTCCTACGAGCAGTACTTC. It specifies CASSVAASGSRSSYEQYF. This sequence joins TRBV9 and TRBJ2-7; 10 bases agree with TRBD2. J gave up 1 base and V 0 bases, and 10 bases lay outside the gene matches. From germline, CDR1 is SGDLS and CDR2 YYNGEE. This CDR3 is built from 18 residues.

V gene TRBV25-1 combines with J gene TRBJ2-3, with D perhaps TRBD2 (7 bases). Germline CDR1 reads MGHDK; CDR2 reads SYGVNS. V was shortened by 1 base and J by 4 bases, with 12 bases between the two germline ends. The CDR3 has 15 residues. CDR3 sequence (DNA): TGTGCCAGCAGTGAATGGGGGGGGCTGGCAGATACGCAGTATTTT. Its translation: CASSEWGGLADTQYF.

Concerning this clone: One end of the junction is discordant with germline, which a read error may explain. The CDR3 DNA is TGTGCCAGCAGCTTAGAGCGGGCCTTCTATGGCCACACCTTC. As protein: CASSLERAFYGHTF. The chain recombines TRBV7-8 with TRBJ1-2; no reliable D call. CDR1 SGHVS and CDR2 FQNEAQ come from the germline V gene. This CDR3 comprises 14 residues.

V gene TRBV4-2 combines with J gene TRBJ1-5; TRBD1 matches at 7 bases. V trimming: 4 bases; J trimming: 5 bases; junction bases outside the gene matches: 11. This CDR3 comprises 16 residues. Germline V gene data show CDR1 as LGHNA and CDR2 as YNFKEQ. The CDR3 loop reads CASSRGPGGRDQPQHF. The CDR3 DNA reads TGTGCCAGCAGCCGGGGGCCAGGGGGACGGGATCAGCCCCAGCATTTT.

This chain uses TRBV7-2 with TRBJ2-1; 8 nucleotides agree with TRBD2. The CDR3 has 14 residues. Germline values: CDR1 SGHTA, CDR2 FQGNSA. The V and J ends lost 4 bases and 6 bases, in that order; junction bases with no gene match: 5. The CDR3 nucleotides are TGTGCCAGCAGCTCTTGGACTAGCAGCAATGAGCAGTTCTTC. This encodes CASSSWTSSNEQFF.

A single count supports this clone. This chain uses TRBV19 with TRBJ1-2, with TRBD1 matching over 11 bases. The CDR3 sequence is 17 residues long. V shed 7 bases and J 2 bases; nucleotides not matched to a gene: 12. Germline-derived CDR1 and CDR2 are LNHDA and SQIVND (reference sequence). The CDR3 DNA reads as TGTGCCAGTACTACCGGGACAGGGGGTATTAGGAACTATGGCTACACCTTC. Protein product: CASTTGTGGIRNYGYTF.

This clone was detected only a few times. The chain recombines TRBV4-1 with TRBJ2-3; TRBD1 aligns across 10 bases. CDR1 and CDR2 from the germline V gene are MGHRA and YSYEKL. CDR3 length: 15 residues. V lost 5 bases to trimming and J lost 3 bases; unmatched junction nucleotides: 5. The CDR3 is CASSDPGQGTDTQYF. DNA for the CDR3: TGCGCCAGCAGCGATCCGGGACAGGGGACAGATACGCAGTATTTT.

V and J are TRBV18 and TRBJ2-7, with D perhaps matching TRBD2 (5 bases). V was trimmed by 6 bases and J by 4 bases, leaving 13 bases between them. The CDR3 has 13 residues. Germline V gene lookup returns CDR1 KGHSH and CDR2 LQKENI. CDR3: CASSSGNPYEQYF. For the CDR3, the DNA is TGTGCCAGCTCCTCCGGGAACCCGTACGAGCAGTACTTC.

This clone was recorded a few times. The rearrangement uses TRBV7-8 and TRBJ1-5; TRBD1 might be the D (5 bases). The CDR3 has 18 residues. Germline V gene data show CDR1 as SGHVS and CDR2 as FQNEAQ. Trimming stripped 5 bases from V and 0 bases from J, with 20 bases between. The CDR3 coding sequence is TGTGCCAGCAGCCCCCGGGGGGGTGGGTCTTATAGCAATCAGCCCCAGCATTTT. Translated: CASSPRGGGSYSNQPQHF.

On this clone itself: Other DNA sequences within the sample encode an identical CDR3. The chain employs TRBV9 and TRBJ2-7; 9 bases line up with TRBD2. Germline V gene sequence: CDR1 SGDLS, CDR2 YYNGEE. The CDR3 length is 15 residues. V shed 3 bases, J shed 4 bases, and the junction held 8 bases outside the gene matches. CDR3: CASSEGGGGAYEQYF. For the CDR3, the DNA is TGTGCCAGCAGCGAGGGGGGCGGGGGGGCTTACGAGCAGTACTTC.

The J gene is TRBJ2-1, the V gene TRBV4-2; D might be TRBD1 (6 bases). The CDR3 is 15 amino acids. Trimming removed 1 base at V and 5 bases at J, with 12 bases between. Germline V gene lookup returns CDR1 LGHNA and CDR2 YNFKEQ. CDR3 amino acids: CASSQGQETNNEQFF. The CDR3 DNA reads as TGTGCCAGCAGCCAAGGACAGGAGACGAACAATGAGCAGTTCTTC.

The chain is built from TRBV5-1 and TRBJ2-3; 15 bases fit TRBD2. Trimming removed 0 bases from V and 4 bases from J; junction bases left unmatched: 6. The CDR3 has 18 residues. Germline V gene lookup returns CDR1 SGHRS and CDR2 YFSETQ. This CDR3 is CASSLGGLAGGYADTQYF. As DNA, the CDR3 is TGCGCCAGCAGCTTGGGGGGACTAGCGGGAGGTTACGCAGATACGCAGTATTTT.